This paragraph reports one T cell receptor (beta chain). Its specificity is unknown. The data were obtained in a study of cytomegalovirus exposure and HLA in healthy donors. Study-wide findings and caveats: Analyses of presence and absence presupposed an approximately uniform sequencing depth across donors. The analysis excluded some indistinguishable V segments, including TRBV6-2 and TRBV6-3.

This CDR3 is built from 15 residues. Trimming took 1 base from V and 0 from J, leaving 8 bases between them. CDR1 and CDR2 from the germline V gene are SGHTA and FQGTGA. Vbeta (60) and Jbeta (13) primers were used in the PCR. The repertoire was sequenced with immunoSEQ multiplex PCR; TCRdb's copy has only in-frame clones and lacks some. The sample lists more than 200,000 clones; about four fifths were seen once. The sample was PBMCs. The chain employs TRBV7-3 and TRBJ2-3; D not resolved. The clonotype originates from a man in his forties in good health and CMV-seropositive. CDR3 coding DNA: TGTGCCAGCAGCTTAATAGCCTCTAGCACAGATACGCAGTATTTT. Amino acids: CASSLIASSTDTQYF.